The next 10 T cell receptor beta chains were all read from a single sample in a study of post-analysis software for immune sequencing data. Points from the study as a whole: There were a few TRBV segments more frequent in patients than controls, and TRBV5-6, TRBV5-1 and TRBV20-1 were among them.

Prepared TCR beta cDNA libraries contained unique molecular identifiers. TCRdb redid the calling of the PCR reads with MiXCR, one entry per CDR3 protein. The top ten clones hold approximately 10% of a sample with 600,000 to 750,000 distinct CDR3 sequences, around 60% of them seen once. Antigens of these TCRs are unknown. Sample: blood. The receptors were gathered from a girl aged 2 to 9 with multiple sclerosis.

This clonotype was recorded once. CDR3 nucleotides: TGCGCCAGCAGGGCAGGGAGGGGGCGGGGGCCCCAGCATTTT. Its translation: CASRAGRGRGPQHF. V is TRBV23-1 and J is TRBJ1-5; TRBD1 aligns across 7 bases. TRBV23-1 is an ORF for which the function is uncertain. The V and J ends lost 6 bases and 9 bases, in that order; junction bases with no gene match: 11. There are 14 residues in the CDR3.

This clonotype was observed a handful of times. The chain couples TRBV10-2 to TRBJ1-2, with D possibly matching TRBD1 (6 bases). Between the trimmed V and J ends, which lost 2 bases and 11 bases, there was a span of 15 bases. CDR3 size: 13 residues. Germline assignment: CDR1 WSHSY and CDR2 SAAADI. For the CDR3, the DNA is TGCGCCAGCAGTGAGATACAGGGTGGATCGTACACCTTC. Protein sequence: CASSEIQGGSYTF.

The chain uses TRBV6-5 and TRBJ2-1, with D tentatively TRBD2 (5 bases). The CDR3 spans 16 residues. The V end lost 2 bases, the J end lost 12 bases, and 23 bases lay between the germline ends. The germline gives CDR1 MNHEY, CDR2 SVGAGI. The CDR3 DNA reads TGTGCCAGCAGTTACGATTCGGCGGACGCCTACAGCGGGCAGTTCTTC. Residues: CASSYDSADAYSGQFF.

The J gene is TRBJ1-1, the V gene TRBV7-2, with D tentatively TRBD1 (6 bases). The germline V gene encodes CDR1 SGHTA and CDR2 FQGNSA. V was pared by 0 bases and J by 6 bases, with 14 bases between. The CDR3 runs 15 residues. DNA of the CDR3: TGTGCCAGCAGCTTAGCCTTGGGGGGGGCCTCTGAAGCTTTCTTT. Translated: CASSLALGGASEAFF. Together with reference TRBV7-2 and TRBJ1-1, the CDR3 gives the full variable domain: GAGVSQSPSNKVTEKGKDVELRCDPISGHTALYWYRQSLGQGLEFLIYFQGNSAPDKSGLPSDRFSAERTGGSVSTLTIQRTQQEDSAVYLCASSLALGGASEAFFGQGTRLTVV.

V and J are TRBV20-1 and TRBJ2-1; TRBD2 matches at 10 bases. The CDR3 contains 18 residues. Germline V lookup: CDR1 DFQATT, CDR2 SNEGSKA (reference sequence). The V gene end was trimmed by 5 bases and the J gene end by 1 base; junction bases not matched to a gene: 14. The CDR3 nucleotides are TGCAGTGCTCAGAGGAGGACTAGCGGACACTCTTCCTACAATGAGCAGTTCTTC. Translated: CSAQRRTSGHSSYNEQFF.

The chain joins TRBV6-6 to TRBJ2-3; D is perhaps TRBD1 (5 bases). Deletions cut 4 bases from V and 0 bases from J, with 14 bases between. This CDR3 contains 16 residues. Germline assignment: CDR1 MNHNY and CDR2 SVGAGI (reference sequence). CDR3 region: CASSSGHPISTDTQYF. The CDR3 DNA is TGTGCCAGCAGTTCCGGACATCCGATTAGCACAGATACGCAGTATTTT.

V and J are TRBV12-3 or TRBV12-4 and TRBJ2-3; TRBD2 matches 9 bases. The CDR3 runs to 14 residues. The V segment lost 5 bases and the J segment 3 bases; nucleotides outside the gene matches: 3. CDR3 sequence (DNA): TGTGCCAGCAGTGCCGGACTAGCGACAGATACGCAGTATTTT. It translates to CASSAGLATDTQYF.

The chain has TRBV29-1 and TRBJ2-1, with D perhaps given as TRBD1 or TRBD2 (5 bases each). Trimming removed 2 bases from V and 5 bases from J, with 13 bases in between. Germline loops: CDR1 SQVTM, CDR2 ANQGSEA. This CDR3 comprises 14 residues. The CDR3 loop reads CSVEPGEGDNEQFF. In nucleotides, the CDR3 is TGCAGCGTTGAACCCGGGGAAGGGGACAATGAGCAGTTCTTC.

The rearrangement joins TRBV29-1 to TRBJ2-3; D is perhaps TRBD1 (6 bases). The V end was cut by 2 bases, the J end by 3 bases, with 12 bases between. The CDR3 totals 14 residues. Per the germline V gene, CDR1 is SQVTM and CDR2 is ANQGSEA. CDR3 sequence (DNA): TGCAGCGTTGAAACAGGGTCGGCTACAGATACGCAGTATTTT. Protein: CSVETGSATDTQYF.

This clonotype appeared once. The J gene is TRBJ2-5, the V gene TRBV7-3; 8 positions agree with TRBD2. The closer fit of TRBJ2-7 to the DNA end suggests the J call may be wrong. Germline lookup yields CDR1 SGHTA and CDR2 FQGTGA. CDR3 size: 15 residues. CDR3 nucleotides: TGTGCCAGCATCCGAAAGCGGGAGAGGGTTAACGAGCAGTACTTC. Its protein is CASIRKRERVNEQYF.